Following are 20 T cell receptor beta chains from one sample sequenced in a study of vaccination and CD4 T cells after COVID-19. The study sequenced cultured CD4+ T cell DNA using the Oncomine TCR Beta short-read assay. TCRdb called the PCR reads again in MiXCR, with one record for every CDR3 protein. The sample consists of tens of thousands of distinct CDR3 sequences, about 50% of them appearing once. The antigens these receptors bind are not known. Treatment given: roughly 10-day PBMC culture with coronavirus spike peptide pools or control peptides (ViraFEST assay). The source was CD4+ T cells from blood, cultured in vitro, collected before SARS-CoV-2 vaccination. Source of these receptors: a human donor who received a COVID-19 vaccine.

This clonotype was recorded a few times. The gene calls are TRBV30 and TRBJ2-3; 7 nucleotides agree with TRBD2. Losses at the gene ends were 3 bases for V and 2 bases for J; bases not matched to a gene: 8. CDR1 and CDR2 from the germline V gene are GTSNPN and SVGIG (reference sequence). The CDR3 runs 15 residues. CDR3 residues: CAWSAPSGVTDTQYF. CDR3 in DNA: TGTGCCTGGAGCGCCCCCAGCGGGGTCACAGATACGCAGTATTTT.

The DNA of the CDR3 is TGTGCCAGCAGCTTTCAGGGGGTTCAGCCCCAGCATTTT. Encoded protein: CASSFQGVQPQHF. This chain joins TRBV7-2 and TRBJ1-5; 7 nucleotides match TRBD1. The germline gives CDR1 SGHTA, CDR2 FQGNSA. J was trimmed by 6 bases and V by 3 bases; bases with no gene match: 2. This CDR3 contains 13 residues.

There are a few counts of this clonotype. CDR3 protein: CASSPGTGYSNQPQHF. In DNA, the CDR3 is TGTGCCAGTAGTCCCGGGACAGGTTATAGCAATCAGCCCCAGCATTTT. This chain uses TRBV19 with TRBJ1-5; 8 bases line up with TRBD1. This CDR3 has 16 amino acids. The J segment lost 0 bases and the V segment lost 5 bases, leaving 6 bases of the junction unmatched. Looked up from germline, CDR1 is LNHDA and CDR2 is SQIVND (reference sequence).

This clonotype appeared a few times. The V call is TRBV12-3 or TRBV12-4, the J call TRBJ1-6, with D possibly TRBD1 on 6 matching bases. Trimming removed 6 bases at V and 3 bases at J, with 12 bases between. CDR3 length: 15 amino acids. The CDR3 DNA follows: TGTGCCAGCAGGGCAGGGGCCAACTATAATTCACCCCTCCACTTT. This codes for CASRAGANYNSPLHF.

This chain links TRBV5-1 with TRBJ2-1; 7 nucleotides agree with TRBD2. After removal of 3 bases from V and 7 bases from J, the junction contained 7 bases not matched to a gene. The CDR3 spans 14 residues. Germline V gives CDR1 SGHRS, CDR2 YFSETQ. Here the CDR3 DNA reads TGCGCCAGCAGCTCCTGGACGGGGGGTAATGAGCAGTTCTTC. Protein product: CASSSWTGGNEQFF. The full variable domain, completed using reference TRBV5-1 and TRBJ2-1, is KAGVTQTPRYLIKTRGQQVTLSCSPISGHRSVSWYQQTPGQGLQFLFEYFSETQRNKGNFPGRFSGRQFSNSRSEMNVSTLELGDSALYLCASSSWTGGNEQFFGPGTRLTVL.

The genes are TRBV19 and TRBJ2-5; 7 bases fit TRBD1. The CDR3 has 16 residues. Germline lookup yields CDR1 LNHDA and CDR2 SQIVND (reference sequence). V was clipped by 7 bases and J by 2 bases; unmatched bases: 13. The DNA for the CDR3 is TGTGCCAGTACCTTCGGTCAGGGGGAACCTCAAGAGACCCAGTACTTC. The encoded protein is CASTFGQGEPQETQYF.

The chain couples TRBV12-5 to TRBJ1-5; D not certain. The CDR3 runs 14 residues. V lost 1 base, J lost 0 bases, and 4 bases lay in between. The germline gives CDR1 LGHNT, CDR2 FRNRAP. The DNA for the CDR3 is TGTGCTAGTGGTTTGGGGAATAGCAATCAGCCCCAGCATTTT. Amino acid sequence: CASGLGNSNQPQHF.

This clonotype was counted only a few times. V is TRBV19 and J is TRBJ1-2; the D is unclear. CDR1 is LNHDA and CDR2 is SQIVND in the germline V gene (reference sequence). Trimming took off 5 bases at V and 2 bases at J, with 12 bases between the two ends. The CDR3 is 14 residues long. Here the CDR3 DNA reads TGTGCCAGTAGTTCTCCCGGACCGAACTATGGCTACACCTTC. Its protein product is CASSSPGPNYGYTF.

This clonotype was picked up a small number of times. The CDR3 DNA reads TGTGCCAGCAGCCTCATGACAGGGGGCAGCTACGAGCAGTACTTC. It yields the protein CASSLMTGGSYEQYF. The rearrangement joins TRBV12-3 or TRBV12-4 to TRBJ2-1; 10 positions match TRBD1. The DNA end is more similar to TRBJ2-7, so the J call may be wrong. The CDR3 loop spans 15 amino acids.

This clonotype occurred a few times. The chain joins TRBV19 to TRBJ2-5, with D unclear. V was cut by 3 bases and J by 5 bases, with 13 bases left in between. Germline V gene sequence: CDR1 LNHDA, CDR2 SQIVND (reference sequence). This CDR3 contains 14 residues. CDR3 residues: CASSISNSMETQYF. In DNA form, the CDR3 reads TGTGCCAGTAGTATCTCCAACAGCATGGAGACCCAGTACTTC.

This chain joins TRBV7-9 and TRBJ1-4; D not resolved. This CDR3 region has 15 residues. Germline values: CDR1 SEHNR, CDR2 FQNEAQ (reference sequence). V shed 1 base and J shed 8 bases, with 14 bases lying between them. The CDR3 DNA is TGTGCCAGCAGCTTAGATTTTGTCCGGGAGGAAAAACTGTTTTTT. Its protein is CASSLDFVREEKLFF.

A few counts support this clonotype. V usage is TRBV3-1 and J usage is TRBJ1-1; a weak D match, TRBD1 (6 bases). Germline V gene lookup returns CDR1 LGHDT and CDR2 YNNKEL (reference sequence). Trimming cost V 2 bases and J 6 bases, with 13 bases left between them. This CDR3 is 14 amino acids long. CDR3 coding DNA: TGTGCCAGCAGCCAAAGAACAGGGTACGCTGAAGCTTTCTTT. Amino acids: CASSQRTGYAEAFF.

The chain links TRBV6-5 to TRBJ1-6; D might be TRBD1 (5 bases). Germline CDR1 reads MNHEY; CDR2 reads SVGAGI. The V end was cut by 0 bases, the J end by 10 bases, with 13 bases between. The CDR3 runs to 15 residues. DNA of the CDR3: TGTGCCAGCAGTTACTCGGAGGGACTAGGGTCACCCCTCCACTTT. Translated, it gives CASSYSEGLGSPLHF.

This clonotype turned up a few times. The genes are TRBV19 and TRBJ1-1; the D is unclear. With 3 bases removed from V and 2 bases from J, the gap between germline ends came to 10 bases. This CDR3 has 14 amino acids. The germline CDR1 and CDR2 sequences are LNHDA and SQIVND (reference sequence). Here the CDR3 DNA reads TGTGCCAGTAGTATCCTGGCGGTAAACACTGAAGCTTTCTTT. It translates to CASSILAVNTEAFF.

This clonotype has only one observation. The V gene is TRBV19, the J gene TRBJ1-1, with D perhaps TRBD1 (6 bases). CDR1 is LNHDA, CDR2 SQIVND, per germline (reference sequence). Between the trimmed V and J ends, which lost 8 bases and 2 bases, there was a span of 12 bases. This CDR3 has 13 amino acids. CDR3 residues: CASAGGGNTEAFF. Here the CDR3 DNA reads TGTGCCAGTGCTGGTGGGGGCAACACTGAAGCTTTCTTT. The variable domain in full, completed from reference TRBV19 and TRBJ1-1, reads DGGITQSPKYLFRKEGQNVTLSCEQNLNHDAMYWYRQDPGQGLRLIYYSQIVNDFQKGDIAEGYSVSREKKESFPLTVTSAQKNPTAFYLCASAGGGNTEAFFGQGTRLTVV.

The rearrangement joins TRBV3-1 to TRBJ2-3, with 11 nucleotides matching TRBD2. CDR1 LGHDT and CDR2 YNNKEL come from the germline V gene (reference sequence). The CDR3 contains 15 residues. The V gene end was trimmed by 0 bases and the J gene end by 14 bases; junction bases not matched to a gene: 10. CDR3 sequence reads: CASSQDRASGGRTYF. CDR3 DNA: TGTGCCAGCAGCCAAGATAGGGCTAGCGGGGGGCGAACGTATTTT.

This clonotype was seen only a few times. V gene TRBV20-1 combines with J gene TRBJ2-3; 9 nucleotides match TRBD2. The CDR3 covers 17 residues. V was pared by 1 base and J by 0 bases, with 8 bases of the junction left unmatched. The germline V gene encodes CDR1 DFQATT and CDR2 SNEGSKA (reference sequence). DNA of the CDR3: TGCAGTGCTAGAGGGCGGGGGGGCAGGTATAGCACAGATACGCAGTATTTT. Protein sequence: CSARGRGGRYSTDTQYF.

The chain couples TRBV2 to TRBJ1-1; a weak D match, TRBD1 (6 bases). V gave up 7 bases and J gave up 1 base, with 10 bases separating them. The CDR3 extends over 13 amino acids. Germline CDR1 and CDR2: SNHLY and FYNNEI. The CDR3 nucleotides read TGTGCCAGCACGGGACACCCGAACACTGAAGCTTTCTTT. It specifies CASTGHPNTEAFF.

A word on this clonotype: One end of the junction does not line up with germline, which may come from a read error. The chain uses TRBV20-1 and TRBJ2-2; either TRBD1 or TRBD2 may supply D (5 bases each). Germline V gene sequence: CDR1 DFQATT, CDR2 SNEGSKA (reference sequence). The CDR3 is made up of 14 amino acids. CDR3 nucleotide sequence: TGCAGTGCAAGAGCAAGGGGCGCGGGCGGGGAGCTGTTTTTT. This encodes CSARARGAGGELFF.

V gene TRBV20-1 combines with J gene TRBJ1-2; 8 positions match TRBD1. With V trimmed by 5 bases and J by 7 bases, 9 bases remained unmatched. The germline gives CDR1 DFQATT, CDR2 SNEGSKA (reference sequence). The CDR3 extends over 13 amino acids. CDR3 in DNA: TGCAGTGCTCCACTGACAGGGGCGGGTGGCTACACCTTC. Amino acids: CSAPLTGAGGYTF.